The present T cell receptor (beta chain) was sequenced within a study of identical twins (TCRdb year 2016). About the investigation overall: To test whether fetal clonotypes persist, this study deep-sequenced TCR alpha and beta repertoires from monozygotic twins, from unrelated adults of various ages, and from cord blood. Replicate twin experiments were performed at different times using different library preparation protocols to rule out contamination. The study at large found these results: Out-of-frame TCR alpha sequences shared between twins showed an excess of low generation-probability sequences compared with coincidental sharing between unrelated individuals. Invariant T cells such as MAIT and iNKT could partly confound zero-insertion analyses, though diverse VJ usage argued against this for most clonotypes. Abundant cord blood beta clonotypes carried fewer insertions; young adult naive repertoires showed a weaker similar trend, while memory repertoires showed none. Conclusions relied on cross-sectional statistical analysis, since the same donors could not be followed over many years. Recombination models systematically underestimated out-of-frame TCR alpha sharing in monozygotic twins but agreed with sharing between unrelated individuals. The excess sharing between twins in beta out-of-frame sequences was weaker because fewer shared sequences reduced the signal-to-noise ratio.

The library was obtained by 5' RACE. The data were produced on an Illumina HiSeq 2000. A universal primer binding site was introduced by template switching, and a unique molecular identifier was present in the final cDNA, enabling accurate counting of TCR cDNA molecules. Specific primers in the conserved constant-segment region were used to synthesize first-strand cDNA for TCR alpha and beta chains. To control for contamination, every cDNA library carried two barcodes: a SMART-Mk sample barcode plus Illumina barcodes. Two successive PCR steps introduced TruSeq adapter sequences along with Illumina sample barcodes. TCR alpha and beta cDNA libraries were sequenced on the Illumina HiSeq platform with custom primers. The authors processed their data as follows. Raw reads were processed with MiGEC to extract unique molecular identifiers, and MiXCR was used to determine CDR3 positions. For each individual, recombination models were inferred using an EM algorithm with the repgenHMM and IGoR tools. Shared clonotype analysis was performed with the tcR package in R, normalizing sharing by the product of cloneset sizes. To study raw recombination free of thymic and clonal selection effects, out-of-frame nonproductive sequences were analyzed. The public sequencing data were trimmed at Q25 with fastp and processed into clonotypes with MiXCR by TCRdb, which kept only in-frame beta chains. Here each entry gathers all rows of one CDR3 protein and keeps the most common genes and DNA. TCRdb assigned the V and J calls; the authors' analysis was not used. The sample table contains about 520,000 distinct CDR3 sequences; only one count was recorded for about 20% of them. 0.8% to 1% of the sample belongs to the ten largest clones.

Only healthy Caucasian donors were included. The twin cohort comprised three pairs of female monozygotic twins, all aged about 18 to 30 years. CD4+ and CD8+ T cell populations were isolated with positive isolation kits from Invitrogen. A note on this clonotype: Its antigen remains unidentified. No base quality information exists; no much larger clone differs at one position.

These data were also filed under a second study, of T cells expressing NK-cell markers. From the second report: In sorted CD3+CD56+NKG2C+, CD3+CD56+NKG2C- and CD3+CD56-NKG2C+ T-cell subsets from several donors, TCR beta-chain repertoires were profiled. Of the eight sequenced donors, seven were found to be HCMV-seropositive and one was found to be HCMV-seronegative. In several experiments an anti-gammadeltaTCR antibody was added to restrict sorting to alphabetaTCR-expressing T cells. In over 5 donors, the dominant CD3+CD56+NKG2C+ clonotypes were among the top 10 CD8+ clonotypes and accounted for roughly 1.0-8% of CD8+ T cells. Those dominant clonotypes were again the most abundant among CD3+CD56-NKG2C+ cells in a handful of donors, at roughly 28.3-60.1%. It remained unclear whether the expanded NKG2C-expressing T cell clones were specific for HCMV antigens. All eight donors whose samples were sequenced were randomly selected healthy volunteers, three of them men and five women. HCMV serostatus was determined by detecting HCMV-specific IgG in serum with a commercial ELISA kit. Reads were demultiplexed and grouped by UMI with MIGEC, and clonotypes were assembled and quantified with MiTCR. To remove erroneous sequences, TCR cDNA sequences were retained only when supported by two or more reads. The tcR package was used for downstream repertoire analysis, and clonotypes were matched between fractions using CDR3 nucleotide sequence together with V segment. VDJmatch was used to annotate antigen specificity against VDJdb, with one amino acid substitution in CDR3 allowed.

The sequence was obtained from a woman younger than 35 in good health. Sequencing was carried out using CD4+ T cells sorted from blood.

The base sequence is TGCAGTGCTGAGAGGCCTAGGAGGCAGACCCAGTACTTC. Its protein is CSAERPRRQTQYF. Recombination connected TRBV20-1 to TRBJ2-5; perhaps TRBD2 is the D gene, with 5 bases matching. Deletion took 5 bases off V and 6 bases off J, with a span of 16 bases between the germline ends. Counted from cysteine to phenylalanine, this CDR3 has 13 amino acids. The read is trimmed to its CDR3 DNA, 39 bases read in frame from base 1. CDR1 DFQATT and CDR2 SNEGSKA were looked up in the germline V gene (reference sequence).